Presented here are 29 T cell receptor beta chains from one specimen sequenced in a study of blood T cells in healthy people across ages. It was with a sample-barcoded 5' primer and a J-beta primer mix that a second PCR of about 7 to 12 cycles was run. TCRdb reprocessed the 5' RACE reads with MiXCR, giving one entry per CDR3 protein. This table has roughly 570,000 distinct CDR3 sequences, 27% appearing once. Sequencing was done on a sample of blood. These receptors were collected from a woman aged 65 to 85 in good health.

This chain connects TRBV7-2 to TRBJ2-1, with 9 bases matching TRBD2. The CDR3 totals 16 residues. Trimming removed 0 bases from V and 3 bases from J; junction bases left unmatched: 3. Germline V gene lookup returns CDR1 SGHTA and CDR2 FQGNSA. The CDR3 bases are TGTGCCAGCAGCTTAGCCCCAGCGGGGGGCTACAATGAGCAGTTCTTC. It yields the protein CASSLAPAGGYNEQFF.

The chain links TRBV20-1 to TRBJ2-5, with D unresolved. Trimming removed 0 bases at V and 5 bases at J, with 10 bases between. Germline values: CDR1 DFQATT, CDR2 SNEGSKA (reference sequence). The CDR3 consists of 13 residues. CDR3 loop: CSARDHLGETQYF. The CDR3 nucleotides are TGCAGTGCTAGAGATCACCTCGGCGAGACCCAGTACTTC.

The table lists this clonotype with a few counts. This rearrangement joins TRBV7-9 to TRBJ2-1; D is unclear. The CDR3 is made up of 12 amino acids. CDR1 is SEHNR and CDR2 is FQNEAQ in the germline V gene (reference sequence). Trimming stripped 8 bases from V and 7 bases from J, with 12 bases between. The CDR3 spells CASALTENEQFF. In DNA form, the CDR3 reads TGTGCCAGCGCCCTGACCGAAAATGAGCAGTTCTTC. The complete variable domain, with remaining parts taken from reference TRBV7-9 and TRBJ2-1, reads DTGVSQNPRHKITKRGQNVTFRCDPISEHNRLYWYRQTLGQGPEFLTYFQNEAQLEKSRLLSDRFSAERPKGSFSTLEIQRTEQGDSAMYLCASALTENEQFFGPGTRLTVL.

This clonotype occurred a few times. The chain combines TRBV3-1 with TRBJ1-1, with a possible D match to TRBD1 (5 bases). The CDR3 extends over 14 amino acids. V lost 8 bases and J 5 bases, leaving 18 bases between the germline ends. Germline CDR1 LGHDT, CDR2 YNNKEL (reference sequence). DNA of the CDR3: TGTGCCAGCGGCGAGCCCGGGAGGGGAACTGAAGCTTTCTTT. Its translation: CASGEPGRGTEAFF.

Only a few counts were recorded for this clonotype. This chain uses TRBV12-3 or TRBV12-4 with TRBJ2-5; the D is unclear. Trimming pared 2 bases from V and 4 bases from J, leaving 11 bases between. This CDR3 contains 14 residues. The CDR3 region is CASSLWGYGETQYF. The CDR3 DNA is TGTGCCAGCAGTTTATGGGGATATGGAGAGACCCAGTACTTC.

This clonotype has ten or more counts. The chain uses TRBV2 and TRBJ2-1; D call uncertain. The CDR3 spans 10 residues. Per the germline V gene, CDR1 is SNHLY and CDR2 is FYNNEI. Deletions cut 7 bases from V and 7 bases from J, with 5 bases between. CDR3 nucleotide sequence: TGTGCCAGCAAAGGGAATGAGCAGTTCTTC. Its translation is CASKGNEQFF.

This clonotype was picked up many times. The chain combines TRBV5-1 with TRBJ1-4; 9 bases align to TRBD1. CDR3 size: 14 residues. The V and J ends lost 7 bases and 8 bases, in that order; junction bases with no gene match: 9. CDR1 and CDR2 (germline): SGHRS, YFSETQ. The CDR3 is CASGSGTGSEKLFF. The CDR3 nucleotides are TGCGCCAGCGGGTCCGGGACAGGGAGCGAAAAACTGTTTTTT.

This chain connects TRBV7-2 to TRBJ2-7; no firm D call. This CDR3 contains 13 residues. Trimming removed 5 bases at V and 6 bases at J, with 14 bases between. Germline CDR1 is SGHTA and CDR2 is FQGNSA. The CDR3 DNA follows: TGTGCCAGCAGCCCCTTTAGGGTGGGCGAGCAGTACTTC. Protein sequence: CASSPFRVGEQYF.

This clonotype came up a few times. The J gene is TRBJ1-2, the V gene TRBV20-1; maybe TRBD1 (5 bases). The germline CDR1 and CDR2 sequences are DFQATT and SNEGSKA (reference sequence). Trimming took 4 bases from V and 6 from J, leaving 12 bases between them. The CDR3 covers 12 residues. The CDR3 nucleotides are TGCAGTGCTACCCGGGGGAGGGATGGCTACACCTTC. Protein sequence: CSATRGRDGYTF.

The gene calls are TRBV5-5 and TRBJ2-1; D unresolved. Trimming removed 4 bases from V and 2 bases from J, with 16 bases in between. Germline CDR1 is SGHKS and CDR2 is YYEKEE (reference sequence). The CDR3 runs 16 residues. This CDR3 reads CASSPLRGNPYNEQFF. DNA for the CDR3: TGTGCCAGCAGCCCCCTCAGAGGTAATCCCTACAATGAGCAGTTCTTC.

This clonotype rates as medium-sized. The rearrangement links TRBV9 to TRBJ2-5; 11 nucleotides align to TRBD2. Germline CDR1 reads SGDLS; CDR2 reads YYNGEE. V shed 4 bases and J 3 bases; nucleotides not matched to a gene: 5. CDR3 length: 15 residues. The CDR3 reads CASSPGTSGEETQYF. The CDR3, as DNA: TGTGCCAGCAGCCCAGGGACTAGCGGAGAAGAGACCCAGTACTTC.

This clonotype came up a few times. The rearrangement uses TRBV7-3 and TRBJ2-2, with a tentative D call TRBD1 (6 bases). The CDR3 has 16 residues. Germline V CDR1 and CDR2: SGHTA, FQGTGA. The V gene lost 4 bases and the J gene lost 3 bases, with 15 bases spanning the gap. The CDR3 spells CASSSATGRDTGELFF. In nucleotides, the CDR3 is TGTGCCAGCAGCTCCGCAACAGGGCGGGACACCGGGGAGCTGTTTTTT. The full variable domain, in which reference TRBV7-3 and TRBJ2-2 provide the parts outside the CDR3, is GAGVSQTPSNKVTEKGKYVELRCDPISGHTALYWYRQSLGQGPEFLIYFQGTGAADDSGLPNDRFFAVRPEGSVSTLKIQRTERGDSAVYLCASSSATGRDTGELFFGEGSRLTVL.

CDR3 region: CASSPPSGNEKLFF. In DNA form, the CDR3 reads TGTGCCAGCTCACCACCGTCAGGGAATGAAAAACTGTTTTTT. This chain connects TRBV18 to TRBJ1-4, with D possibly matching TRBD1 (5 bases). Per the germline V gene, CDR1 is KGHSH and CDR2 is LQKENI. This CDR3 comprises 14 residues. Trimming cost V 0 bases and J 5 bases, with 7 bases left between them.

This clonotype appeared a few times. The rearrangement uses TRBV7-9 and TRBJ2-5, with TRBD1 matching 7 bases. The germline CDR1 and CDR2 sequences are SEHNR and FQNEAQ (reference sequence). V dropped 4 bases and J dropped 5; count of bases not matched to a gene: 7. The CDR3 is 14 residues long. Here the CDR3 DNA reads TGTGCCAGCAGCTCGACGAGGGGGCGGGAGACCCAGTACTTC. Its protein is CASSSTRGRETQYF.

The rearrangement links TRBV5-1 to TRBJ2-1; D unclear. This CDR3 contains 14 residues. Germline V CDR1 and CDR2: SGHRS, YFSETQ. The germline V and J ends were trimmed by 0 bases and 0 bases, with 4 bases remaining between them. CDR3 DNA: TGCGCCAGCAGCTTGGAATGCTCCTACAATGAGCAGTTCTTC. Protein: CASSLECSYNEQFF. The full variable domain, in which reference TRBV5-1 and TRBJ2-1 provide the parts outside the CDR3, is KAGVTQTPRYLIKTRGQQVTLSCSPISGHRSVSWYQQTPGQGLQFLFEYFSETQRNKGNFPGRFSGRQFSNSRSEMNVSTLELGDSALYLCASSLECSYNEQFFGPGTRLTVL.

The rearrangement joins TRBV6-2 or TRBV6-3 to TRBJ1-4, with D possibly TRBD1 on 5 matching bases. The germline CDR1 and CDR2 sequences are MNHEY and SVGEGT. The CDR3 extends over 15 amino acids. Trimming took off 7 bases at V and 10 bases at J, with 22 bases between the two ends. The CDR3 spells CASTDGGLQSRKLFF. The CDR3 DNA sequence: TGTGCCAGCACCGACGGGGGACTTCAGTCCCGAAAACTGTTTTTT.

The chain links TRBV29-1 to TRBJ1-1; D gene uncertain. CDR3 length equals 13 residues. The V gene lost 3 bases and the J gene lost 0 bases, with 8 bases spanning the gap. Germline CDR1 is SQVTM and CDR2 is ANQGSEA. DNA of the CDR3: TGCAGCGTTGACGAAGGGCTGAACACTGAAGCTTTCTTT. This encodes CSVDEGLNTEAFF.

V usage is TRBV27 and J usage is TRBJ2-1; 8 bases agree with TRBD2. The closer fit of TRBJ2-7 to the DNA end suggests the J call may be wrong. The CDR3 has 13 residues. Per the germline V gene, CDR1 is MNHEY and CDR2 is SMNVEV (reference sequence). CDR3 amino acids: CASSLGTRTEQYF. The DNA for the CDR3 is TGTGCCAGCAGTTTAGGGACTAGGACCGAGCAGTACTTC.

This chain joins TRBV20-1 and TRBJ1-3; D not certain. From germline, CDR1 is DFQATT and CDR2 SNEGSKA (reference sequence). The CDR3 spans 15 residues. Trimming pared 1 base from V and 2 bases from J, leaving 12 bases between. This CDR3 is CSARGDLVAGNTIYF. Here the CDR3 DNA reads TGCAGTGCTAGAGGGGATTTGGTAGCTGGAAACACCATATATTTT.

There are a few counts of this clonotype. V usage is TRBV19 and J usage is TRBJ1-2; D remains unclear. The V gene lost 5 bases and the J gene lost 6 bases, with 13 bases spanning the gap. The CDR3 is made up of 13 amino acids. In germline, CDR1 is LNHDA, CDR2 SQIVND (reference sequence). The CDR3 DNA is TGTGCCAGTAGTGCGACTGCTTGGAATGGCTACACCTTC. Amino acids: CASSATAWNGYTF.

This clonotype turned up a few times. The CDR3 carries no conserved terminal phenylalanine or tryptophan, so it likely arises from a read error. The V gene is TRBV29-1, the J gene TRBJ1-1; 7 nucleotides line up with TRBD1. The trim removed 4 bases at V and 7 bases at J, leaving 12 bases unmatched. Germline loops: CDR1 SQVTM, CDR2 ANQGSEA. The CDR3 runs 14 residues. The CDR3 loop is CSVARGERTGEAFL. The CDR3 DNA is TGCAGCGTTGCCCGAGGGGAGAGGACAGGTGAAGCTTTCCTT.

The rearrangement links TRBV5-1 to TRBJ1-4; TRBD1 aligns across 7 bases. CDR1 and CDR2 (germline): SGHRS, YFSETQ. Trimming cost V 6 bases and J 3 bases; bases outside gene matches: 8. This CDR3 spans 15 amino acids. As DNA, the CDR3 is TGCGCCAGCATCTTAAGGGGGCCGGCTAATGAAAAACTGTTTTTT. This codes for CASILRGPANEKLFF.

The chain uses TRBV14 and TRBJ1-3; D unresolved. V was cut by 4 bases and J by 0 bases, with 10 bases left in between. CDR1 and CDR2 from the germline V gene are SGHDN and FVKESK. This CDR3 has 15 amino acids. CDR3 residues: CASSPLGSSGNTIYF. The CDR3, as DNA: TGTGCCAGCAGCCCACTTGGGAGCTCTGGAAACACCATATATTTT.

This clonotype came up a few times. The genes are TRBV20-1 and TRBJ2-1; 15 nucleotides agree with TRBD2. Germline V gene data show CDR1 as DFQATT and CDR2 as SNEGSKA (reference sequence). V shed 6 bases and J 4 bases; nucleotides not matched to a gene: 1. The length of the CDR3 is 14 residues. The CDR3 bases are TGCAGTGCAGGGACTAGCGGGGGGTACAATGAGCAGTTCTTC. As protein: CSAGTSGGYNEQFF.

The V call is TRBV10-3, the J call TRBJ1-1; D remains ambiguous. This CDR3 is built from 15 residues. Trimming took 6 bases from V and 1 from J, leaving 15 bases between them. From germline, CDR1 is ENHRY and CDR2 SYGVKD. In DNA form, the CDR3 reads TGTGCCATCAGGAGATCTTTGACCGCGAACACTGAAGCTTTCTTT. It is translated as CAIRRSLTANTEAFF.

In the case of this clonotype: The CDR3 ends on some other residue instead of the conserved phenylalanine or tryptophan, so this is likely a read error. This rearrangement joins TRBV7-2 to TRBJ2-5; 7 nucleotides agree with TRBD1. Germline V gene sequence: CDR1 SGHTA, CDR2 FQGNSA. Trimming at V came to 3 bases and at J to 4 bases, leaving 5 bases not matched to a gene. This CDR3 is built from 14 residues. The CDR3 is CASSFLQGRETQYL. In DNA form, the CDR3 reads TGTGCCAGCAGCTTCCTACAGGGGCGAGAGACCCAGTACCTC.

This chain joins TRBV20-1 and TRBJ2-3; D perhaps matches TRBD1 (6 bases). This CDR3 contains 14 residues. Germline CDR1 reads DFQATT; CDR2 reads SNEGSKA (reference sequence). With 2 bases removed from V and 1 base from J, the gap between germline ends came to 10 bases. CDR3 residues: CSARIGGGTDTQYF. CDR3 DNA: TGCAGTGCTAGAATAGGGGGAGGCACAGATACGCAGTATTTT.

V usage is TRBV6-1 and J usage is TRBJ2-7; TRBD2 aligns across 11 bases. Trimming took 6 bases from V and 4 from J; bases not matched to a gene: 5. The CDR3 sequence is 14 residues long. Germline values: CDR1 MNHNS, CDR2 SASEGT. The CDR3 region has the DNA TGTGCCAGCAGCCTATGGACTAGCGGGTACGAGCAGTACTTC. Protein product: CASSLWTSGYEQYF.

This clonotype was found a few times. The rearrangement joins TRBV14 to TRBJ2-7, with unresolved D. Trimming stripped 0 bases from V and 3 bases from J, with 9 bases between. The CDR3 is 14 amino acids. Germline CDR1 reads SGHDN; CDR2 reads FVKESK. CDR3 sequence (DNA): TGTGCCAGCAGCCAAGACAGGTTAAGCTACGAGCAGTACTTC. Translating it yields CASSQDRLSYEQYF.